The 10 T cell receptor beta chains below were found in one sample sequenced in a study of blood T cell repertoires in COVID-19. The data were produced by immunoSEQ multiplex PCR, yet TCRdb's version contains in-frame clones alone and is incomplete. The top ten clones hold 6.3% of a sample with 200,000 to 250,000 clones, about 91% of them seen once. The specimen sequenced was peripheral blood. Every receptor here comes from a woman aged 25-40 years with COVID-19, enrolled during active disease.

The V and J genes are TRBV5-6 and TRBJ2-1, with 8 bases lining up with TRBD1. Trimming at V came to 0 bases and at J to 2 bases, leaving 10 bases not matched to a gene. Germline values: CDR1 SGHDT, CDR2 YYEEEE. CDR3 length: 18 amino acids. The CDR3 DNA sequence: TGTGCCAGCAGCTTGGATGTTGGACAGGGATCTCCCTACAATGAGCAGTTCTTC. Translated, it gives CASSLDVGQGSPYNEQFF.

The chain is built from TRBV9 and TRBJ2-1, with TRBD2 matching 9 bases. The CDR3 has 18 amino acids. With 4 bases clipped from V and 7 bases from J, the junction kept 18 bases outside the gene matches. Germline-derived CDR1 and CDR2 are SGDLS and YYNGEE. The CDR3 bases are TGTGCCAGCAGCACCACCCCCTTTAGCGGGGGTAACCGGAATGAGCAGTTCTTC. It is translated as CASSTTPFSGGNRNEQFF.

The V gene is TRBV3-1 (or the pseudogene TRBV3-2), the J gene TRBJ1-5, with a tentative D call TRBD1 (6 bases). The CDR3 has 15 amino acids. Between the trimmed V and J ends, which lost 1 base and 7 bases, there was a span of 14 bases. CDR1 and CDR2 (germline): LGHDT, YNNKEL (reference sequence). The CDR3 spells CASSQAGARGQPQHF. As DNA, the CDR3 is TGTGCCAGCAGCCAAGCAGGGGCGCGGGGGCAGCCCCAGCATTTT.

The chain recombines TRBV19 with TRBJ2-1; D might be TRBD2 (5 bases). This CDR3 is 12 amino acids long. Germline CDR1 is LNHDA and CDR2 is SQIVND (reference sequence). Trimming removed 4 bases from V and 13 bases from J, with 14 bases in between. The CDR3, as DNA: TGTGCCAGTAGTACAGACTACCGGGGACAGTTCTTC. It specifies CASSTDYRGQFF.

The rearrangement uses TRBV28 and TRBJ1-5; no clear D. V was trimmed by 2 bases and J by 10 bases, leaving 9 bases between them. The germline gives CDR1 MDHEN, CDR2 SYDVKM. The CDR3 runs 12 residues. This CDR3 reads CASSLPRLPQHF. The CDR3 DNA sequence: TGTGCCAGCAGTTTACCGAGGCTCCCCCAGCATTTT.

The CDR3: CASAGGNTIYF. The CDR3 DNA is TGTGCCAGCGCGGGAGGAAACACCATATATTTT. This sequence joins TRBV6-5 and TRBJ1-3; D is unresolved. Between the trimmed V and J ends, which lost 8 bases and 4 bases, there was a span of 6 bases. This CDR3 is 11 amino acids long. Per the germline V gene, CDR1 is MNHEY and CDR2 is SVGAGI.

This chain connects TRBV11-3 to TRBJ2-3; 15 nucleotides align to TRBD2. CDR1 is SGHNT and CDR2 is YENEEA in the germline V gene. CDR3 size: 18 residues. After removal of 4 bases from V and 5 bases from J, the junction contained 10 bases not matched to a gene. Here the CDR3 DNA reads TGTGCCAGCAGCTCACGAACGGGACTAGCGGGAGGAATAGATACGCAGTATTTT. Translated, it gives CASSSRTGLAGGIDTQYF.

The rearrangement links TRBV11-2 to TRBJ2-5; no reliable D call. CDR3 length equals 16 residues. V lost 5 bases to trimming and J lost 7 bases, with 23 bases between them. CDR1 SGHAT and CDR2 FQNNGV come from the germline V gene. This CDR3 is CASSPQVGLPVGTQYF. CDR3 DNA: TGTGCCAGCAGCCCACAAGTGGGCCTCCCTGTGGGGACCCAGTACTTC.

V gene TRBV29-1 combines with J gene TRBJ2-7; maybe TRBD2 (7 bases). In germline, CDR1 is SQVTM, CDR2 ANQGSEA. The CDR3 sequence is 11 residues long. Between the trimmed V and J ends, which lost 6 bases and 6 bases, there was a span of 12 bases. The CDR3 DNA follows: TGCAGCGTGGGGGGGCGGCGCGAGCAGTACTTC. Translated: CSVGGRREQYF.

This chain joins TRBV6-2 or TRBV6-3 and TRBJ2-3, with TRBD2 matching over 9 bases. The V segment lost 4 bases and the J segment 11 bases; nucleotides outside the gene matches: 16. The length of the CDR3 is 16 residues. Germline CDR1 and CDR2: MNHEY and SVGEGT. The CDR3 loop is CASSSIIAGASDMQYF. In DNA form, the CDR3 reads TGTGCCAGCAGTTCGATTATAGCGGGGGCCTCCGACATGCAGTATTTT.